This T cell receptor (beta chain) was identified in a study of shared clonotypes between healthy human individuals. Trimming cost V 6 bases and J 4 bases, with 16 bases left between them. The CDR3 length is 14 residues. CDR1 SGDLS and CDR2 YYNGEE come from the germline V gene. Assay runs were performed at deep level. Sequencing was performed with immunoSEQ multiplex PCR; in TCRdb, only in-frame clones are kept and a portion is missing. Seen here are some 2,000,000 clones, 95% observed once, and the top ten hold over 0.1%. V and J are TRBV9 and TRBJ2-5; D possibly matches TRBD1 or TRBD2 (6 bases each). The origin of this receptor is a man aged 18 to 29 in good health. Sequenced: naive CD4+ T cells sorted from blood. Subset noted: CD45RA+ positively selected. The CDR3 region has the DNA TGTGCCAGCACTAAAAGTGGGGGGCCAGAGACCCAGTACTTC. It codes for CASTKSGGPETQYF.